The next 23 T cell receptor beta chains were all read from a single sample in a study of T cell responses to AZD1222 COVID-19 vaccine. Generated by immunoSEQ multiplex PCR, the TCRdb table keeps only in-frame clones and is missing some. In the table there are roughly 25,000 clones, roughly 86% of which are singletons. The sample was peripheral blood, taken 28 days after the second AZD1222 dose. These receptors were taken from an adult who received the AZD1222 COVID-19 vaccine.

This chain uses TRBV19 with TRBJ2-2; possible D gene TRBD2, 6 bases. Germline V gene lookup returns CDR1 LNHDA and CDR2 SQIVND (reference sequence). With 6 bases removed from V and 2 bases from J, the gap between germline ends came to 13 bases. The CDR3 contains 15 residues. The CDR3 nucleotides are TGTGCCAGTAGAGGAATAGCGGCAAACACCGGGGAGCTGTTTTTT. This codes for CASRGIAANTGELFF.

The chain has TRBV18 and TRBJ1-3, with D possibly TRBD1 on 6 matching bases. The CDR3 runs 16 residues. V lost 4 bases to trimming and J lost 1 base, with 14 bases between them. Looked up from germline, CDR1 is KGHSH and CDR2 is LQKENI. The DNA for the CDR3 is TGTGCCAGCTCACTAATACAGGGACAATCTGGAAACACCATATATTTT. It encodes CASSLIQGQSGNTIYF.

V and J are TRBV7-8 and TRBJ1-2; 11 bases agree with TRBD1. V lost 2 bases to trimming and J lost 8 bases; unmatched junction nucleotides: 4. This CDR3 comprises 14 residues. The germline V gene has CDR1 SGHVS and CDR2 FQNEAQ. CDR3 nucleotides: TGTGCCAGCAGCTTAAGGGACAGGGGGAGAGGCTACACCTTC. Translation gives CASSLRDRGRGYTF.

This chain connects TRBV2 to TRBJ2-2; D is possibly TRBD2 (6 bases). This CDR3 is built from 12 residues. The germline gives CDR1 SNHLY, CDR2 FYNNEI. Trimming pared 11 bases from V and 5 bases from J, leaving 12 bases between. The CDR3 region has the DNA TGTGCCGTCGGAGGGGAGACCGGGGAGCTGTTTTTT. This sequence encodes CAVGGETGELFF.

The table lists this clone with a count of one. V and J are TRBV4-2 and TRBJ1-2; weak D call: TRBD1 (5 bases). V gave up 0 bases and J gave up 8 bases, with 19 bases separating them. Germline loops: CDR1 LGHNA, CDR2 YNFKEQ. This CDR3 has 16 amino acids. The CDR3 here is CASSQDFGSRSGGYTF. The CDR3 DNA reads TGTGCCAGCAGCCAAGATTTCGGCTCCCGGTCAGGGGGCTACACCTTC.

The chain couples TRBV7-7 to TRBJ2-5; 9 positions match TRBD2. Trimming removed 5 bases from V and 5 bases from J; junction bases left unmatched: 9. Germline V lookup: CDR1 SSHAT, CDR2 FNYEAQ (reference sequence). The CDR3 spans 15 residues. In nucleotides, the CDR3 is TGTGCCAGCAGCCACTCGCGGGGGGGCGCGGAGACCCAGTACTTC. It translates to CASSHSRGGAETQYF.

This clone was detected only a few times. This chain uses TRBV15 with TRBJ2-1; 8 positions match TRBD2. The CDR3 sequence is 15 residues long. Germline lookup yields CDR1 LNHNV and CDR2 YYDKDF (reference sequence). The ends lost 0 bases at V and 15 bases at J; junction bases unmatched: 13. DNA for the CDR3: TGTGCCACCAGCAGAGAATTGGGATCAGCGGGGGCCTTGTTCTTC. It specifies CATSRELGSAGALFF.

The chain employs TRBV5-1 and TRBJ1-1, with D possibly TRBD1 on 5 matching bases. The CDR3 is 14 residues long. The germline gives CDR1 SGHRS, CDR2 YFSETQ. V gave up 4 bases and J gave up 5 bases, with 15 bases separating them. Here the CDR3 DNA reads TGCGCCAGCAGCCCCCAGGGACCGGGGACTGAAGCTTTCTTT. This encodes CASSPQGPGTEAFF.

The gene calls are TRBV10-3 and TRBJ1-5, with D perhaps matching TRBD1 (5 bases). V was cut by 4 bases and J by 3 bases, with 10 bases left in between. The CDR3 is made up of 14 amino acids. CDR1 and CDR2 from the germline V gene are ENHRY and SYGVKD. The CDR3 here is CAISGGDLNQPQHF. The CDR3 DNA reads TGTGCCATCAGTGGGGGGGACCTCAATCAGCCCCAGCATTTT.

The V and J genes are TRBV3-1 (or the pseudogene TRBV3-2) and TRBJ1-2, with a tentative D call TRBD1 (6 bases). The germline CDR1 and CDR2 sequences are LGHDT and YNNKEL (reference sequence). This CDR3 has 14 residues. The V gene lost 4 bases and the J gene lost 1 base, with 10 bases spanning the gap. This CDR3 reads CASSRDTLNYGYTF. The CDR3 region has the DNA TGTGCCAGCAGCCGGGACACACTTAACTATGGCTACACCTTC.

The chain carries TRBV5-4 and TRBJ1-4; D remains ambiguous. Germline-derived CDR1 and CDR2 are SGHNT and YYREEE (reference sequence). The CDR3 sequence is 14 residues long. V lost 4 bases to trimming and J lost 4 bases, with 11 bases between them. In DNA, the CDR3 is TGTGCCAGCAGCCCGGCAGTACATAATGAAAAACTGTTTTTT. The encoded protein is CASSPAVHNEKLFF.

This clone was picked up one time. The rearrangement uses TRBV9 and TRBJ2-5; perhaps TRBD2 as D (6 bases). The CDR3 contains 16 residues. Germline assignment: CDR1 SGDLS and CDR2 YYNGEE. The V and J ends lost 1 base and 5 bases respectively, with 18 bases between them. The CDR3 nucleotides read TGTGCCAGCAGCGTAACCGGGGGTTTAAGTACGGAGACCCAGTACTTC. It encodes CASSVTGGLSTETQYF.

The V and J genes are TRBV28 and TRBJ2-7; 9 positions match TRBD1. The CDR3 spans 15 residues. V trimming: 7 bases; J trimming: 3 bases; junction bases outside the gene matches: 10. Germline values: CDR1 MDHEN, CDR2 SYDVKM. CDR3 nucleotide sequence: TGTGCCAGCACCCCAGAGGGACAGGGCTACTACGAGCAGTACTTC. It yields the protein CASTPEGQGYYEQYF.

The J gene is TRBJ1-4, the V gene TRBV28, with D maybe TRBD1 (5 bases). V dropped 2 bases and J dropped 8 bases, with 18 bases sitting between them. Looked up from germline, CDR1 is MDHEN and CDR2 is SYDVKM. This CDR3 has 16 amino acids. The CDR3 DNA reads TGTGCCAGCAGTTTACCCCAGGGCAGCTGGCCCGAAAAACTGTTTTTT. Protein product: CASSLPQGSWPEKLFF.

There are a few counts of this clone. V and J are TRBV2 and TRBJ1-1; 7 nucleotides match TRBD1. CDR1 is SNHLY, CDR2 FYNNEI, per germline. Losses at the gene ends were 6 bases for V and 0 bases for J; bases not matched to a gene: 4. The CDR3 spans 14 residues. The CDR3 here is CASRLQGVNTEAFF. In nucleotides, the CDR3 is TGTGCCAGCAGGCTTCAGGGGGTGAACACTGAAGCTTTCTTT.

The chain has TRBV3-1 (or the pseudogene TRBV3-2) and TRBJ2-7, with TRBD2 matching 14 bases. Germline V gene data show CDR1 as LGHDT and CDR2 as YNNKEL (reference sequence). The CDR3 totals 24 residues. The V and J ends lost 0 bases and 4 bases, in that order; junction bases with no gene match: 26. The CDR3 sequence is CASSQDRGLTSGRAVFYRCYEQYF. CDR3 nucleotide sequence: TGTGCCAGCAGCCAAGATCGGGGGCTGACTAGCGGGAGGGCTGTTTTCTATCGGTGTTACGAGCAGTACTTC.

This rearrangement joins TRBV19 to TRBJ2-7, with D possibly being TRBD1 (7 bases). The V gene's germline CDR1 is LNHDA and CDR2 SQIVND (reference sequence). Trimming took 4 bases from V and 4 from J, leaving 14 bases between them. This CDR3 has 14 residues. This chain's CDR3 is CASSRAGGPYEQYF. Here the CDR3 DNA reads TGTGCCAGTAGTAGGGCAGGGGGGCCGTACGAGCAGTACTTC.

The rearrangement uses TRBV28 and TRBJ2-1, with TRBD2 matching 9 bases. V trimming: 3 bases; J trimming: 16 bases; junction bases outside the gene matches: 13. The CDR3 covers 14 residues. Germline CDR1 is MDHEN and CDR2 is SYDVKM. Written as DNA, the CDR3 is TGTGCCAGCAGTTTCGACCTAGCGGGATCCTGGGGATTCTTC. Protein sequence: CASSFDLAGSWGFF.

This sequence joins TRBV7-9 and TRBJ2-1; the D gene is possibly TRBD2 (7 bases). With 5 bases removed from V and 4 bases from J, the gap between germline ends came to 24 bases. CDR3 length equals 18 residues. The germline V gene encodes CDR1 SEHNR and CDR2 FQNEAQ (reference sequence). The CDR3 bases are TGTGCCAGCAGCCCGAGGGGGGGGTGGCTAGCGGTGTACAATGAGCAGTTCTTC. Translation gives CASSPRGGWLAVYNEQFF. Variable domain in full (rest from reference TRBV7-9 and TRBJ2-1): DTGVSQNPRHKITKRGQNVTFRCDPISEHNRLYWYRQTLGQGPEFLTYFQNEAQLEKSRLLSDRFSAERPKGSFSTLEIQRTEQGDSAMYLCASSPRGGWLAVYNEQFFGPGTRLTVL.

The chain's CDR3 is CASSPRGGQRSTEAFF. The CDR3 DNA is TGTGCCAGCTCACCCAGGGGGGGACAACGTTCAACTGAAGCTTTCTTT. The chain joins TRBV18 to TRBJ1-1; the match to TRBD1 covers 7 bases. This CDR3 is built from 16 residues. Trimming cost V 3 bases and J 5 bases; bases outside gene matches: 12. Per germline, CDR1 KGHSH and CDR2 LQKENI.

In this sample, this clone turned up once. The chain employs TRBV7-9 and TRBJ2-1; no reliable D call. The V gene lost 1 base and the J gene lost 8 bases, with 12 bases spanning the gap. There are 14 residues in the CDR3. CDR1 and CDR2 from the germline V gene are SEHNR and FQNEAQ (reference sequence). CDR3 coding DNA: TGTGCCAGCAGCTTAGATCGGCTAAGGGATGAGCAGTTCTTC. Its translation is CASSLDRLRDEQFF.

The chain links TRBV18 to TRBJ2-2, with 7 bases lining up with TRBD2. With V trimmed by 1 base and J by 1 base, 6 bases remained unmatched. This CDR3 is built from 17 residues. Germline V gives CDR1 KGHSH, CDR2 LQKENI. The CDR3 here is CASSPRSASGNTGELFF. CDR3 DNA sequence: TGTGCCAGCTCACCACGTTCGGCTAGCGGGAACACCGGGGAGCTGTTTTTT.

The chain links TRBV7-3 to TRBJ2-3; D perhaps matches TRBD2 (6 bases). Germline assignment: CDR1 SGHTA and CDR2 FQGTGA. Trimming shortened V by 10 bases and J by 1 base, and 15 bases separated the two germline ends. The CDR3 runs to 14 residues. CDR3 coding DNA: TGTGCCACCGCGCCCGGGGGTCGCACAGATACGCAGTATTTT. It codes for CATAPGGRTDTQYF.